Below, 17 T cell receptor beta chains from the same sample are listed, as sequenced in a study of T cell responses to AZD1222 COVID-19 vaccine. Clones were read by immunoSEQ multiplex PCR, and TCRdb kept only the in-frame ones, dropping some. The sample holds over 110,000 clones, roughly 90% seen once. This specimen was peripheral blood, taken 28 days after the second AZD1222 dose. These TCRs come from an adult who received the AZD1222 COVID-19 vaccine.

V and J are TRBV5-1 and TRBJ2-5; D tentatively fits TRBD1 or TRBD2 (5 bases each). The CDR3 runs to 14 residues. In germline, CDR1 is SGHRS, CDR2 YFSETQ. V shed 3 bases and J shed 5 bases, with 14 bases lying between them. The CDR3 reads CASSSRDPSETQYF. In nucleotides, the CDR3 is TGCGCCAGCAGCTCCCGGGACCCTTCGGAGACCCAGTACTTC.

The genes are TRBV12-3 or TRBV12-4 and TRBJ1-6; TRBD1 might be the D (6 bases). V gave up 6 bases and J gave up 8 bases, with 8 bases separating them. The CDR3 has 12 residues. The CDR3 loop reads CASRGGHSPLHF. In DNA form, the CDR3 reads TGTGCCAGCAGGGGGGGGCATTCACCCCTCCACTTT.

In its sample, this clone was seen once. V is TRBV5-4 and J is TRBJ2-3; 8 bases are shared with TRBD2. The V gene end was trimmed by 3 bases and the J gene end by 6 bases; junction bases not matched to a gene: 6. There are 14 residues in the CDR3. The germline CDR1 and CDR2 sequences are SGHNT and YYREEE (reference sequence). As DNA, the CDR3 is TGTGCCAGCAGCTCCGGGACTAGGATGGATACGCAGTATTTT. This codes for CASSSGTRMDTQYF.

CDR3 nucleotide sequence: TGTGCCAGCAGCCGCGGGGGACCCTACAATGAGCAGTTCTTC. This translates into CASSRGGPYNEQFF. The chain combines TRBV7-3 with TRBJ2-1, with 7 nucleotides matching TRBD2. Germline V CDR1 and CDR2: SGHTA, FQGTGA. CDR3 length: 14 residues. J was trimmed by 2 bases and V by 5 bases; bases with no gene match: 3.

V usage is TRBV10-3 and J usage is TRBJ2-5; possibly TRBD1 or TRBD2 for D (5 bases each). Germline CDR1 and CDR2: ENHRY and SYGVKD. The CDR3 extends over 16 amino acids. The V end was cut by 5 bases, the J end by 5 bases, with 21 bases between. CDR3 residues: CAISNRDGFLGETQYF. CDR3 nucleotides: TGTGCCATCAGTAACCGGGACGGCTTTTTGGGGGAGACCCAGTACTTC.

The V and J genes are TRBV6-6 and TRBJ1-6; D gene unclear. Trimming stripped 2 bases from V and 15 bases from J, with 17 bases between. The CDR3 consists of 14 residues. Germline V gene sequence: CDR1 MNHNY, CDR2 SVGAGI (reference sequence). In nucleotides, the CDR3 is TGTGCCAGCAGTTACCAGGCTAACGGGCGCGACCTCCACTTT. This encodes CASSYQANGRDLHF.

The rearrangement uses TRBV7-2 and TRBJ2-1; D is ambiguous. The CDR3 extends over 13 amino acids. V shed 0 bases and J shed 11 bases, with 11 bases lying between them. Germline V lookup: CDR1 SGHTA, CDR2 FQGNSA. The CDR3 loop reads CASSLAQHTQQFF. For the CDR3, the DNA is TGTGCCAGCAGCTTAGCCCAGCATACCCAGCAGTTCTTC.

The rearrangement links TRBV28 to TRBJ2-1, with 10 bases that match TRBD2. Germline V gene sequence: CDR1 MDHEN, CDR2 SYDVKM. This CDR3 region has 16 residues. With V trimmed by 5 bases and J by 5 bases, 9 bases remained unmatched. CDR3 in amino acids: CASSPPRAGGNNEQFF. Here the CDR3 DNA reads TGTGCCAGCAGTCCCCCTCGAGCGGGGGGGAACAATGAGCAGTTCTTC.

The chain combines TRBV15 with TRBJ2-5; D possibly corresponds to TRBD2 (5 bases). The length of the CDR3 is 15 residues. Trimming left V 4 bases short and J 4 bases short, with 16 bases between. Per the germline V gene, CDR1 is LNHNV and CDR2 is YYDKDF (reference sequence). The CDR3 sequence is CATSTKQLETETQYF. CDR3 sequence (DNA): TGTGCCACCAGCACCAAACAACTAGAGACAGAGACCCAGTACTTC.

This chain joins TRBV6-5 and TRBJ2-1; 8 nucleotides align to TRBD1. The trim removed 5 bases at V and 1 base at J, leaving 4 bases unmatched. The CDR3 consists of 15 residues. The germline CDR1 and CDR2 sequences are MNHEY and SVGAGI. Here the CDR3 DNA reads TGTGCCAGCAGTCCTGACAGGGGTTCCTACAATGAGCAGTTCTTC. The encoded protein is CASSPDRGSYNEQFF.

This clone was counted at least ten times. Other DNA sequences in this sample translate to the same CDR3. This chain joins TRBV28 and TRBJ2-3; D remains unclear. V lost 3 bases and J 1 base, leaving 8 bases between the germline ends. Looked up from germline, CDR1 is MDHEN and CDR2 is SYDVKM. This CDR3 is built from 14 residues. The CDR3 region has the DNA TGTGCCAGCAGTTTCCTAAGCGGCACAGATACGCAGTATTTT. The encoded protein is CASSFLSGTDTQYF.

V and J are TRBV6-5 and TRBJ2-1, with D perhaps matching TRBD1 (7 bases). The germline V gene encodes CDR1 MNHEY and CDR2 SVGAGI. The CDR3 runs 15 residues. V gave up 6 bases and J gave up 4 bases, with 16 bases separating them. CDR3: CASSYGQAGYNEQFF. In DNA form, the CDR3 reads TGTGCCAGCAGCTACGGACAGGCGGGATACAATGAGCAGTTCTTC.

The chain recombines TRBV7-2 with TRBJ1-1; the match to TRBD1 covers 7 bases. The length of the CDR3 is 14 residues. Germline CDR1 is SGHTA and CDR2 is FQGNSA. The ends lost 3 bases at V and 8 bases at J; junction bases unmatched: 9. CDR3 in amino acids: CASSLGQFSIEAFF. The DNA for the CDR3 is TGTGCCAGCAGCTTGGGACAGTTTTCGATCGAAGCTTTCTTT.

This clone was counted once. J is TRBJ1-5 and V is TRBV28; 10 nucleotides align to TRBD1. CDR3 length equals 15 residues. Trimming took 3 bases from V and 6 from J; bases not matched to a gene: 5. Germline CDR1 reads MDHEN; CDR2 reads SYDVKM. This chain's CDR3 is CASSFRGQGSQPQHF. The CDR3 DNA reads TGTGCCAGCAGTTTTCGGGGACAGGGGAGTCAGCCCCAGCATTTT.

The gene calls are TRBV7-9 and TRBJ1-3; tentatively, D is TRBD1 (5 bases). The CDR3 is 16 amino acids. V lost 5 bases to trimming and J lost 0 bases, with 14 bases between them. Germline loops: CDR1 SEHNR, CDR2 FQNEAQ (reference sequence). CDR3 in DNA: TGTGCCAGCAGCCGCCCCGGGGCGAGCTCTGGAAACACCATATATTTT. Amino acids: CASSRPGASSGNTIYF.

DNA for the CDR3: TGTGCCAGCAGCTTGGGGCAACAAGAGACCCAGTACTTC. It codes for CASSLGQQETQYF. The rearrangement uses TRBV5-4 and TRBJ2-5; D not certain. The CDR3 sequence is 13 residues long. The germline V gene encodes CDR1 SGHNT and CDR2 YYREEE (reference sequence). V dropped 0 bases and J dropped 2 bases, with 5 bases sitting between them. Using reference TRBV5-4 and TRBJ2-5 for the parts outside the CDR3, the full variable domain is ETGVTQSPTHLIKTRGQQVTLRCSSQSGHNTVSWYQQALGQGPQFIFQYYREEENGRGNFPPRFSGLQFPNYSSELNVNALELDDSALYLCASSLGQQETQYFGPGTRLLVL.

The rearrangement uses TRBV4-3 and TRBJ1-3, with 8 positions matching TRBD1. The length of the CDR3 is 15 residues. After removal of 2 bases from V and 4 bases from J, the junction contained 4 bases not matched to a gene. CDR1 and CDR2 (germline): LGHNA, YSLEER. CDR3 in DNA: TGCGCCAGCAGCCAAACTCGGACAGGGGGAAACACCATATATTTT. Protein: CASSQTRTGGNTIYF.